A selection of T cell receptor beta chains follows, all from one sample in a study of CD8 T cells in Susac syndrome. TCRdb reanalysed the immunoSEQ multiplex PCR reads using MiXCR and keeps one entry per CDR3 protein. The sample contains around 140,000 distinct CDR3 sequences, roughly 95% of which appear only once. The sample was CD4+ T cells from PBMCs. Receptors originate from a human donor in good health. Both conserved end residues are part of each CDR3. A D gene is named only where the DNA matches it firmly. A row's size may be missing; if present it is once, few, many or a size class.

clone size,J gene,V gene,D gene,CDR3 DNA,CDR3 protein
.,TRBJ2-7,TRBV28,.,TGTGCCAGCAAGGGCGCCTACGAGCAGTACTTC,CASKGAYEQYF
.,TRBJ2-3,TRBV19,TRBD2,TGTGCCAGTAGGAGGACTAGACCAACAGGAGATACGCAGTATTTT,CASRRTRPTGDTQYF
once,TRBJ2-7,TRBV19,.,TGTGCCAGTAGTATTAAGACAGGTTGGGCTTTGAACGAGCAGTACTTC,CASSIKTGWALNEQYF
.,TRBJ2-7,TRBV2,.,TGTGCCAGCAGACCAGGGTCCTACGAGCAGTACTTC,CASRPGSYEQYF
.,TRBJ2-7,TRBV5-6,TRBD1,TGTGCCAGCAGCTTGTTCGGGACAGAAGCCTACGAGCAGTACTTC,CASSLFGTEAYEQYF
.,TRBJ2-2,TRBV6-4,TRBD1,TGTGCCACACTCGGACAGGGGCAAGACACCGGGGAGCTGTTTTTT,CATLGQGQDTGELFF
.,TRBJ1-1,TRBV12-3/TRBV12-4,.,TGTGCCAGCAGTTCTCCGACCGACCGGAACACTGAAGCTTTCTTT,CASSSPTDRNTEAFF
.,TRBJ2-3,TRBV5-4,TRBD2,TGTGCCAGCAGCCCCTCAGCTAGCGGGAGTATGAGCACAGATACGCAGTATTTT,CASSPSASGSMSTDTQYF
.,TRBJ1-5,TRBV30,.,TGTGCCTGGAGTCCCCCCCCAGGGCAACAGCCCCAGCATTTT,CAWSPPPGQQPQHF
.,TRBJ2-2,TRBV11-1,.,TGTGCCAGCAGCGCGGGACAGCCCGGGGAGCTGTTTTTT,CASSAGQPGELFF
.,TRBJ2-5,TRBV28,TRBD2,TGTGCCAGCAGATACTTAGCGGGAGAAGAGACCCAGTACTTC,CASRYLAGEETQYF
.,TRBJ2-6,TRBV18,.,TGTGCCAGCTCATCGGGAGCTGGGGCCAACGTCCTGACTTTC,CASSSGAGANVLTF
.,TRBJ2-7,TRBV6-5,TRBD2,TGTGCCAGCAGTCATGGACTAGCGGGAGTGGAGGAGCAGTACTTC,CASSHGLAGVEEQYF
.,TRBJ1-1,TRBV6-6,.,TGTGCCAGCAGTTACTATGGCACTGAAGCTTTCTTT,CASSYYGTEAFF
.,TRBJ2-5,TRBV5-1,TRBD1,TGCGCCAGCAGCTTGGGCAGGGGGGAGACCCAGTACTTC,CASSLGRGETQYF
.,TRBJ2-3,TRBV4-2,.,TGTGCCAGCAGCCAAGATCGAGACACAGATACGCAGTATTTT,CASSQDRDTDTQYF